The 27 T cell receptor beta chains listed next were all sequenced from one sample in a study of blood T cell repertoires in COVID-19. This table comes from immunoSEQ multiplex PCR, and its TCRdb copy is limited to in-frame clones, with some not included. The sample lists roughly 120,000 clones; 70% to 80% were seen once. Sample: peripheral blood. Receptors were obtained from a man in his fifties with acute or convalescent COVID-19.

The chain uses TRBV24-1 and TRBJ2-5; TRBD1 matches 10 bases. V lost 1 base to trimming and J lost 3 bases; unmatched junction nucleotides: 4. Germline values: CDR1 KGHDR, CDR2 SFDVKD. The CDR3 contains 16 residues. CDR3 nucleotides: TGTGCCACCAGTGATTTCGGGACAGGGGCGGAAGAGACCCAGTACTTC. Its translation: CATSDFGTGAEETQYF.

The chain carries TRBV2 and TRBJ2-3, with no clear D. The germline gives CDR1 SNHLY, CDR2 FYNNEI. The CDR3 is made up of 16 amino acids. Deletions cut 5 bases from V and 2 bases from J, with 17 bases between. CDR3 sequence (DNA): TGTGCCAGCAGTACCTTTAATACACGTGCCACAGATACGCAGTATTTT. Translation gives CASSTFNTRATDTQYF.

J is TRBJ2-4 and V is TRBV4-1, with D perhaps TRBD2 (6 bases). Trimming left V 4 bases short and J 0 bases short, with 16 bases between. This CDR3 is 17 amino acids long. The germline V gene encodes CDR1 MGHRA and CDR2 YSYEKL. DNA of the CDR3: TGCGCCAGCAGCCCATCTGTAGCGGACCTAGCCAAAAACATTCAGTACTTC. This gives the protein CASSPSVADLAKNIQYF.

DNA for the CDR3: TGTGCCAGCAGCTTTTCCGTCCGGGGAACAGATACGCAGTATTTT. The encoded protein is CASSFSVRGTDTQYF. J is TRBJ2-3 and V is TRBV7-9, with D maybe TRBD2 (5 bases). This CDR3 is 15 amino acids long. Between the trimmed V and J ends, which lost 3 bases and 3 bases, there was a span of 13 bases. Germline V gene lookup returns CDR1 SEHNR and CDR2 FQNEAQ (reference sequence).

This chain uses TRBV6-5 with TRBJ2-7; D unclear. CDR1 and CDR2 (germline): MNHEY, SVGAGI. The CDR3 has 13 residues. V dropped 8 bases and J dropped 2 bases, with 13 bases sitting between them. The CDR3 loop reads CASSPTQTYEQYF. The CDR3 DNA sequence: TGTGCCAGCTCTCCCACACAAACCTACGAGCAGTACTTC.

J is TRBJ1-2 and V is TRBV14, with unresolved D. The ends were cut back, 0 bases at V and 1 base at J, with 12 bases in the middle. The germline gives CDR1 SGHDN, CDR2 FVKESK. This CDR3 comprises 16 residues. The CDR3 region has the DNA TGTGCCAGCAGCCAAGATTTGGGCAATCTTAACTATGGCTACACCTTC. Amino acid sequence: CASSQDLGNLNYGYTF. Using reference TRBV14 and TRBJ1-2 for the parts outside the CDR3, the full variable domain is EAGVTQFPSHSVIEKGQTVTLRCDPISGHDNLYWYRRVMGKEIKFLLHFVKESKQDESGMPNNRFLAERTGGTYSTLKVQPAELEDSGVYFCASSQDLGNLNYGYTFGSGTRLTVV.

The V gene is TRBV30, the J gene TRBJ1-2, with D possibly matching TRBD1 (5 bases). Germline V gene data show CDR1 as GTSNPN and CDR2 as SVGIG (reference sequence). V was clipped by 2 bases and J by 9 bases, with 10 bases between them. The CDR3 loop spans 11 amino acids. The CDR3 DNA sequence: TGTGCCTGGAGTTCTACAGGAAGCTACACCTTC. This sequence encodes CAWSSTGSYTF. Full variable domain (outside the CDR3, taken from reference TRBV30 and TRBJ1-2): SQTIHQWPATLVQPVGSPLSLECTVEGTSNPNLYWYRQAAGRGLQLLFYSVGIGQISSEVPQNLSASRPQDRQFILSSKKLLLSDSGFYLCAWSSTGSYTFGSGTRLTVV.

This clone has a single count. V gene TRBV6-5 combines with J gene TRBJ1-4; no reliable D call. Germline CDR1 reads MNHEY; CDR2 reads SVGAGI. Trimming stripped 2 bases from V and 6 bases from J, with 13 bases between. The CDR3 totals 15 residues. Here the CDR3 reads CASSYGSRRDEKLFF. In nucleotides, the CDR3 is TGTGCCAGCAGTTACGGGAGCAGGCGCGATGAAAAACTGTTTTTT.

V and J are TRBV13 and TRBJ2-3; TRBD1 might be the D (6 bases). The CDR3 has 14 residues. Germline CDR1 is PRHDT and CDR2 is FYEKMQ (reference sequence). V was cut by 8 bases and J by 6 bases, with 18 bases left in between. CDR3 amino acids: CASSSIQGWDTQYF. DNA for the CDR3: TGTGCCAGCTCGTCTATACAGGGCTGGGATACGCAGTATTTT. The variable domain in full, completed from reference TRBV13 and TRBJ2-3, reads AAGVIQSPRHLIKEKRETATLKCYPIPRHDTVYWYQQGPGQDPQFLISFYEKMQSDKGSIPDRFSAQQFSDYHSELNMSSLELGDSALYFCASSSIQGWDTQYFGPGTRLTVL.

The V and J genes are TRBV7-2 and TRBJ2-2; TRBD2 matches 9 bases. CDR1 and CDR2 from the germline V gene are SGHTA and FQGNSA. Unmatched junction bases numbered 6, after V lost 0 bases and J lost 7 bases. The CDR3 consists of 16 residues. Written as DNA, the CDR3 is TGTGCCAGCAGCTTAGCGGCGGGAGGGCGTTTCGGGGAGCTGTTTTTT. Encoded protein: CASSLAAGGRFGELFF.

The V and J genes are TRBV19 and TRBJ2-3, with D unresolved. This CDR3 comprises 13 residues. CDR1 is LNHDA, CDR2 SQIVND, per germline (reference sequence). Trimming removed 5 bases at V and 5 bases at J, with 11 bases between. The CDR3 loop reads CASSAESGDTQYF. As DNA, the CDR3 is TGTGCCAGTAGTGCGGAATCGGGAGATACGCAGTATTTT. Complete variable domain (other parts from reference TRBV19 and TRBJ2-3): DGGITQSPKYLFRKEGQNVTLSCEQNLNHDAMYWYRQDPGQGLRLIYYSQIVNDFQKGDIAEGYSVSREKKESFPLTVTSAQKNPTAFYLCASSAESGDTQYFGPGTRLTVL.

The CDR3 nucleotides read TGTGCCAGCAGCTTATCGGGGGGGAGCACTGAAGCTTTCTTT. Translated, it gives CASSLSGGSTEAFF. The rearrangement uses TRBV7-8 and TRBJ1-1; a possible D gene is TRBD1 (5 bases). Germline-derived CDR1 and CDR2 are SGHVS and FQNEAQ. CDR3 length: 14 residues. V was trimmed by 2 bases and J by 4 bases, leaving 11 bases between them.

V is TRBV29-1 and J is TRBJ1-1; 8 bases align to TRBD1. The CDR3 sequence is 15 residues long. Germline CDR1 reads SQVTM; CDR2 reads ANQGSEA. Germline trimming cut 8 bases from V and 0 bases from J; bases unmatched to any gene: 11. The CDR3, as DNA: TGCAGCTACCTCAGACAGGGGCGTATGAACACTGAAGCTTTCTTT. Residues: CSYLRQGRMNTEAFF.

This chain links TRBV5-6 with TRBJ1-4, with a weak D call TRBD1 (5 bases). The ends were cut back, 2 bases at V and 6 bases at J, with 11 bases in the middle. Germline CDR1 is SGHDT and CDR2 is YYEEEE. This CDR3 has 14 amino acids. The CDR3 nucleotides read TGTGCCAGCAGCTTATACAGGAGGGATGAAAAACTGTTTTTT. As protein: CASSLYRRDEKLFF.

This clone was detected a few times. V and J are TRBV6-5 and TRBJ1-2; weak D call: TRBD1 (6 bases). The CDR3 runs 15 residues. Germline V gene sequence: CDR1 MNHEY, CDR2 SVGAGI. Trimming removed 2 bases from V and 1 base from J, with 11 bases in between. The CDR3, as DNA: TGTGCCAGCAGTTACGCGACAGGTAGTAACTATGGCTACACCTTC. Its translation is CASSYATGSNYGYTF.

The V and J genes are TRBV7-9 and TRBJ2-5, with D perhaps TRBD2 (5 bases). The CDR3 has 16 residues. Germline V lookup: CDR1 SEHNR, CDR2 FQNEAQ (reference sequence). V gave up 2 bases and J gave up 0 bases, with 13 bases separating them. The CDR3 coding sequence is TGTGCCAGCAGCTTATTCCCCCAGACTAACCAAGAGACCCAGTACTTC. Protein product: CASSLFPQTNQETQYF.

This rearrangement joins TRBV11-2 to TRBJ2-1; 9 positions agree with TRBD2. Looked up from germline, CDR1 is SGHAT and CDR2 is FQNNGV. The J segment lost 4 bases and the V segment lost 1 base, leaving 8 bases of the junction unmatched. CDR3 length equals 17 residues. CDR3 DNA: TGTGCCAGCAGCTTAGCTCCTTCGAGCGGGGGGTACAATGAGCAGTTCTTC. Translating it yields CASSLAPSSGGYNEQFF.

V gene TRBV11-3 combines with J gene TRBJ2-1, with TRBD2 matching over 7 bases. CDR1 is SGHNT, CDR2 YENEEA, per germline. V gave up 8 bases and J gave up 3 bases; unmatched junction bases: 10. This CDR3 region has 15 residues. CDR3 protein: CASAMGGSVYNEQFF. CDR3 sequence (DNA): TGTGCCAGCGCCATGGGGGGGAGTGTCTACAATGAGCAGTTCTTC.

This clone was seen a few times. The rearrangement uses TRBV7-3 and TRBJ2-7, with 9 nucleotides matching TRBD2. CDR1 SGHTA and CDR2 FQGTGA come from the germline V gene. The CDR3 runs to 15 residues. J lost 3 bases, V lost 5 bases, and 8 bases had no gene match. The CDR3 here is CASSPGAGGLYEQYF. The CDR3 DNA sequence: TGTGCCAGCAGCCCAGGGGCGGGAGGGCTCTACGAGCAGTACTTC.

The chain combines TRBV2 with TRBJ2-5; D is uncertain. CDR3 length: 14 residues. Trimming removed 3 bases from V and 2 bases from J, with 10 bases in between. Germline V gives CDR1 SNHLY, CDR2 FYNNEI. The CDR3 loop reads CASSDGSRQETQYF. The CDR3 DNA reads TGTGCCAGCAGTGACGGTAGTCGGCAAGAGACCCAGTACTTC.

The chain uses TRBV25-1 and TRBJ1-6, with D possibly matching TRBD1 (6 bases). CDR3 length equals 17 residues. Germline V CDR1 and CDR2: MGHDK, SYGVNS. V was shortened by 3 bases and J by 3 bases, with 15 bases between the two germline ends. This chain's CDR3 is CASSDTLTGSYNSPLHF. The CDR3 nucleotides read TGTGCCAGCAGTGACACCCTCACAGGGAGCTATAATTCACCCCTCCACTTT.

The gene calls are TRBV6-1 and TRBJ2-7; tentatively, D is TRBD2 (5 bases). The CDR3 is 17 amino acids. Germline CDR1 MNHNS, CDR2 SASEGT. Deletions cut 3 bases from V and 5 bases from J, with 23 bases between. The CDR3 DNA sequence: TGTGCCAGCAGTGATGACTCCTTTGGGAGAAGGTGGAACGAGCAGTACTTC. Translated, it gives CASSDDSFGRRWNEQYF.

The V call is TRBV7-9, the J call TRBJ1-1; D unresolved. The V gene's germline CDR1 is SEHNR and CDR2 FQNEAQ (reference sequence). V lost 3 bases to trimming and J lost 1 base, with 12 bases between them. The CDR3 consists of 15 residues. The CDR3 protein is CASSFVLKQNTEAFF. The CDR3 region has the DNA TGTGCCAGCAGCTTTGTGCTGAAACAGAACACTGAAGCTTTCTTT. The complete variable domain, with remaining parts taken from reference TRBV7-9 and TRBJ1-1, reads DTGVSQNPRHKITKRGQNVTFRCDPISEHNRLYWYRQTLGQGPEFLTYFQNEAQLEKSRLLSDRFSAERPKGSFSTLEIQRTEQGDSAMYLCASSFVLKQNTEAFFGQGTRLTVV.

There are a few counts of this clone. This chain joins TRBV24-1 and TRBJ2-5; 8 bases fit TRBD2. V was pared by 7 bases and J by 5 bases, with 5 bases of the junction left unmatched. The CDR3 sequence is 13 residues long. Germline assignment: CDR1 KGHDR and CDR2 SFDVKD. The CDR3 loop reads CATRSGSRETQYF. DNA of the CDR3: TGTGCCACCAGAAGCGGGAGTAGGGAGACCCAGTACTTC.

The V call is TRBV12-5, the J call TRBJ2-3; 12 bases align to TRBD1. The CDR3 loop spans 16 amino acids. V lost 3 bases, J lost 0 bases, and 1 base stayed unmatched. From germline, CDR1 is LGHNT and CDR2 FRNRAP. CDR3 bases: TGTGCTAGTGGTTTAGGGACAGGGGGCAGCACAGATACGCAGTATTTT. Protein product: CASGLGTGGSTDTQYF. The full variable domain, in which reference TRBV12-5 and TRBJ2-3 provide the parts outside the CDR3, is DARVTQTPRHKVTEMGQEVTMRCQPILGHNTVFWYRQTMMQGLELLAYFRNRAPLDDSGMPKDRFSAEMPDATLATLKIQPSEPRDSAVYFCASGLGTGGSTDTQYFGPGTRLTVL.

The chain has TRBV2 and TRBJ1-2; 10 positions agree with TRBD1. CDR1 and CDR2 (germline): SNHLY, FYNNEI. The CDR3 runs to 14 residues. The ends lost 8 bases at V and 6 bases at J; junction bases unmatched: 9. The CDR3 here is CASAYRDRGHGYTF. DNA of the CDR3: TGTGCCAGCGCCTACCGGGACAGGGGCCATGGCTACACCTTC.

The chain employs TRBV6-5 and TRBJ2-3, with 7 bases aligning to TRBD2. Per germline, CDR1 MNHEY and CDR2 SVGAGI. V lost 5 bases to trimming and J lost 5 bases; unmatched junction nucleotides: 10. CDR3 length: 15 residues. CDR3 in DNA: TGTGCCAGCAGTCGTAGCGGGCCAAGTGGAGATACGCAGTATTTT. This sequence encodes CASSRSGPSGDTQYF.